The 23 T cell receptor beta chains in this list originate from one sample, sequenced in a study of T cells in Graves' hyperthyroidism and ophthalmopathy (dated by TCRdb to about 2019). The library relied on multiplex PCR. The sequencer listed for this sample is Illumina HiSeq 2000. The TCR beta CDR3 regions were amplified from the RNA transcripts. For the first round of RT-PCR on the TCR CDR3, the HTBI primer set was used together with the Qiagen OneStep RT-PCR kit. Using fastp at Q25 and MiXCR, TCRdb reprocessed the public reads and kept productive beta chains. Entries that share a CDR3 protein sequence are merged under the most common genes and DNA. This sample gives under 300,000 distinct CDR3 sequences in total; approximately 20% of them show up just once. The ten largest clonotypes hold 50% to 75% of the sample. The sequenced material came from blood. The receptors were sampled from a man younger than 45 with Graves' ophthalmopathy.

The chain joins TRBV5-1 to TRBJ1-4; 8 bases match TRBD1. Losses at the gene ends were 4 bases for V and 8 bases for J; bases not matched to a gene: 13. The CDR3 consists of 16 residues. From germline, CDR1 is SGHRS and CDR2 YFSETQ. This CDR3 reads CASSRNPTGGEEKLFF. The CDR3, as DNA: TGCGCCAGCAGCCGGAACCCAACAGGGGGAGAGGAAAAACTGTTTTTT.

The rearrangement joins TRBV5-4 to TRBJ2-7; TRBD2 might be the D (5 bases). The CDR3 is made up of 14 amino acids. V was trimmed by 2 bases and J by 4 bases, leaving 13 bases between them. Germline V lookup: CDR1 SGHNT, CDR2 YYREEE (reference sequence). The CDR3 protein is CASSFFGRGYEQYF. CDR3 DNA sequence: TGTGCCAGCAGCTTCTTCGGCAGAGGGTACGAGCAGTACTTC.

In this sample, this clonotype turned up many times. V usage is TRBV12-3 or TRBV12-4 and J usage is TRBJ2-5; D remains unclear. The V end was cut by 5 bases, the J end by 0 bases, with 4 bases between. The CDR3 consists of 12 residues. The CDR3 region is CASSGNQETQYF. As DNA, the CDR3 is TGTGCCAGCAGTGGCAACCAAGAGACCCAGTACTTC.

This clonotype was seen many times. V gene TRBV30 combines with J gene TRBJ1-2; 8 positions agree with TRBD1. The trim removed 5 bases at V and 4 bases at J, leaving 9 bases unmatched. The length of the CDR3 is 14 residues. CDR1 and CDR2 (germline): GTSNPN, SVGIG (reference sequence). CDR3 DNA: TGTGCCTGGGTCGGACAGGGCGCGCTCTATGGCTACACCTTC. Protein: CAWVGQGALYGYTF.

J is TRBJ1-2 and V is TRBV27; 7 nucleotides agree with TRBD1. Trimming at V came to 8 bases and at J to 4 bases, leaving 13 bases not matched to a gene. Germline values: CDR1 MNHEY, CDR2 SMNVEV (reference sequence). There are 15 residues in the CDR3. In DNA form, the CDR3 reads TGTGCCAGCTTTGGGACTCTGGGACAGTCCTATGGCTACACCTTC. Translating gives CASFGTLGQSYGYTF.

This clonotype was observed many times. The V gene is TRBV11-2, the J gene TRBJ1-2; the D gene is possibly TRBD1 (5 bases). The CDR3 extends over 13 amino acids. Looked up from germline, CDR1 is SGHAT and CDR2 is FQNNGV. Trimming pared 2 bases from V and 7 bases from J, leaving 11 bases between. The CDR3 DNA reads as TGTGCCAGCAGCTTATACGGGGCTCGTGGCTACACCTTC. It codes for CASSLYGARGYTF.

The table lists this clonotype with many counts. The chain uses TRBV2 and TRBJ2-5; 9 positions match TRBD2. The CDR3 runs 15 residues. Germline V gene lookup returns CDR1 SNHLY and CDR2 FYNNEI. The V segment lost 7 bases and the J segment 2 bases; nucleotides outside the gene matches: 8. Here the CDR3 reads CASNLAGLQQETQYF. The CDR3 region has the DNA TGTGCCAGCAACCTAGCGGGACTTCAACAAGAGACCCAGTACTTC.

This clonotype turned up a few times. The rearrangement links TRBV6-1 to TRBJ1-5; no firm D call. The CDR3 loop spans 14 amino acids. V lost 5 bases to trimming and J lost 7 bases, with 15 bases between them. The germline CDR1 and CDR2 sequences are MNHNS and SASEGT. The CDR3 loop reads CASSPMTSGQPQHF. The CDR3, as DNA: TGTGCCAGCAGTCCTATGACATCTGGACAGCCCCAGCATTTT.

Ten or more counts support this clonotype. The gene calls are TRBV12-3 or TRBV12-4 and TRBJ2-1; 10 bases are shared with TRBD1. CDR3 length: 18 amino acids. Unmatched junction bases numbered 8, after V lost 1 base and J lost 2 bases. CDR3 protein: CASSLVRQGADTYNEQFF. The CDR3 nucleotides are TGTGCCAGCAGTTTAGTCCGACAGGGGGCAGATACCTACAATGAGCAGTTCTTC.

Comments on this clonotype: A much larger clone lies a single base off, so this may be a read error. The gene calls are TRBV3-1 and TRBJ1-1; 7 nucleotides agree with TRBD1. There are 15 residues in the CDR3. With 6 bases clipped from V and 3 bases from J, the junction kept 10 bases outside the gene matches. From germline, CDR1 is LGHDT and CDR2 YNNKEL (reference sequence). Here the CDR3 reads CASRPTRTGYTEAFF. Here the CDR3 DNA reads TGTGCCAGCAGGCCCACCCGGACAGGATACACTGAAGCTTTCTTT.

This clonotype has a count of ten or more. This chain connects TRBV30 to TRBJ1-2; D is ambiguous. The CDR3 length is 12 residues. Trimming cost V 4 bases and J 4 bases, with 10 bases left between them. Germline values: CDR1 GTSNPN, CDR2 SVGIG (reference sequence). CDR3 loop: CAWNTALYGYTF. The CDR3, as DNA: TGTGCCTGGAACACAGCTCTCTATGGCTACACCTTC.

This clonotype came up a few times. At one end, the junction sequence differs from germline, possibly due to a read error. The chain carries TRBV11-1 and TRBJ2-1; D possibly corresponds to TRBD2 (6 bases). The CDR3 covers 14 residues. CDR1 and CDR2 (germline): SGHAT, FQDESV (reference sequence). As DNA, the CDR3 is TGCGCCAGCAGCTCAACTGGGACTTTCAATGAGCAGTTCTTC. Encoded protein: CASSSTGTFNEQFF. The complete variable domain, with remaining parts taken from reference TRBV11-1 and TRBJ2-1, reads EAEVAQSPRYKITEKSQAVAFWCDPISGHATLYWYRQILGQGPELLVQFQDESVVDDSQLPKDRFSAERLKGVDSTLKIQPAELGDSAMYLCASSSTGTFNEQFFGPGTRLTVL.

This clonotype was detected only once. A much bigger clone sits one base away, suggesting this may be a read error. The J gene is TRBJ2-7, the V gene TRBV7-9; possibly TRBD2 for D (5 bases). Germline V gives CDR1 SEHNR, CDR2 FQNEAQ (reference sequence). The CDR3 runs 20 residues. The ends were cut back, 0 bases at V and 4 bases at J, with 28 bases in the middle. DNA of the CDR3: TGTGCCAGCAGCTTAGCCTGGGAGAAGCAGGTTGGAGGTTATGTGTACGAGCAGTACTTC. It is translated as CASSLAWEKQVGGYVYEQYF.

The chain recombines TRBV20-1 with TRBJ1-3, with a tentative D call TRBD1 (5 bases). CDR1 and CDR2 from the germline V gene are DFQATT and SNEGSKA (reference sequence). The CDR3 consists of 16 residues. The germline V and J ends were trimmed by 0 bases and 0 bases, with 12 bases remaining between them. In DNA form, the CDR3 reads TGCAGTGCTAGAGAAACAGGTTACGTCTCTGGAAACACCATATATTTT. It specifies CSARETGYVSGNTIYF.

The chain couples TRBV19 to TRBJ2-3; D assignment may be TRBD1 or TRBD2 (6 bases each). The CDR3 extends over 15 amino acids. Looked up from germline, CDR1 is LNHDA and CDR2 is SQIVND (reference sequence). Trimming pared 5 bases from V and 2 bases from J, leaving 14 bases between. This chain's CDR3 is CASSSRGDITDTQYF. The CDR3 nucleotides are TGTGCCAGTAGTTCAAGGGGGGACATCACAGATACGCAGTATTTT. Full variable domain (remainder filled in from reference TRBV19 and TRBJ2-3): DGGITQSPKYLFRKEGQNVTLSCEQNLNHDAMYWYRQDPGQGLRLIYYSQIVNDFQKGDIAEGYSVSREKKESFPLTVTSAQKNPTAFYLCASSSRGDITDTQYFGPGTRLTVL.

The table lists this clonotype with a few counts. V and J are TRBV28 and TRBJ2-7; the D gene is possibly TRBD2 (5 bases). There are 12 residues in the CDR3. Germline V lookup: CDR1 MDHEN, CDR2 SYDVKM. V was cut by 3 bases and J by 3 bases, with 6 bases left in between. Written as DNA, the CDR3 is TGTGCCAGCAGTTTCGAGGGCTACGAGCAGTACTTC. Its translation: CASSFEGYEQYF.

The chain links TRBV19 to TRBJ1-2; 8 positions agree with TRBD1. Germline assignment: CDR1 LNHDA and CDR2 SQIVND (reference sequence). With 5 bases clipped from V and 4 bases from J, the junction kept 9 bases outside the gene matches. The CDR3 runs to 15 residues. In nucleotides, the CDR3 is TGTGCCAGTAGTGACCTGGACAGGGCAATCTATGGCTACACCTTC. It encodes CASSDLDRAIYGYTF.

The genes are TRBV20-1 and TRBJ2-7; 11 nucleotides line up with TRBD2. The germline gives CDR1 DFQATT, CDR2 SNEGSKA (reference sequence). The CDR3 contains 15 residues. Losses at the gene ends were 7 bases for V and 4 bases for J; bases not matched to a gene: 12. The CDR3 region has the DNA TGCAGTGGTTACCCATCCACTAGCGGGAGTTACGAGCAGTACTTC. Translation gives CSGYPSTSGSYEQYF.

This clonotype was observed a few times. The genes are TRBV7-4 and TRBJ2-4; D is ambiguous. V was trimmed by 7 bases and J by 0 bases, leaving 16 bases between them. Germline CDR1 SGHVT, CDR2 SQSDAQ. The CDR3 length is 16 residues. CDR3 amino acids: CASTATRTLAKNIQYF. The DNA of the CDR3 is TGTGCCAGCACAGCGACAAGGACCCTAGCCAAAAACATTCAGTACTTC.

This clonotype has at least ten counts. The chain combines TRBV7-8 with TRBJ1-1; 7 bases line up with TRBD1. The CDR3 totals 15 residues. J gave up 4 bases and V 3 bases, and 8 bases lay outside the gene matches. CDR1 is SGHVS and CDR2 is FQNEAQ in the germline V gene. CDR3 sequence reads: CASSLEGQPSTEAFF. The CDR3 coding sequence is TGTGCCAGCAGCTTGGAGGGACAGCCGAGCACTGAAGCTTTCTTT.

This clonotype was counted a few times. This rearrangement joins TRBV12-3 or TRBV12-4 to TRBJ1-2, with 8 nucleotides matching TRBD1. The CDR3 consists of 14 residues. V dropped 6 bases and J dropped 0; count of bases not matched to a gene: 3. The chain's CDR3 is CASRPGGPNYGYTF. The CDR3 DNA is TGTGCCAGCAGGCCAGGGGGCCCTAACTATGGCTACACCTTC.

The V gene is TRBV7-8, the J gene TRBJ2-4; the D gene is possibly TRBD2 (5 bases). Trimming left V 5 bases short and J 8 bases short, with 19 bases between. The CDR3 is 15 amino acids. CDR1 and CDR2 (germline): SGHVS, FQNEAQ. The CDR3 DNA is TGTGCCAGCAGCGCCTTGACTACACCTCTTGACATTCAGTACTTC. The encoded protein is CASSALTTPLDIQYF.

The table lists this clonotype with a few counts. The V call is TRBV19, the J call TRBJ2-7; 7 nucleotides align to TRBD1. This CDR3 comprises 14 residues. Germline CDR1 LNHDA, CDR2 SQIVND (reference sequence). Germline trimming cut 4 bases from V and 6 bases from J; bases unmatched to any gene: 9. The CDR3 coding sequence is TGTGCCAGTAGTACAAGACAGGGTCCCCTCGAGCAGTACTTC. This codes for CASSTRQGPLEQYF.